This T cell receptor beta chain is drawn from a study of sequential checkpoint blockade in melanoma (dated by TCRdb to between 2018 and 2020). Describing the broader study: Patients were randomized 1:1 to first-line nivolumab followed by ipilimumab (arm A) or ipilimumab followed by nivolumab (arm B). Maintenance nivolumab was given following each of the two trial sequences. General conclusions and limits of the study: Larger, independent patient cohorts are needed to validate the response-prediction model that combines TCR metrics and mutation burden.

The immunoSEQ Assay was used to immunosequence TCRbeta CDR3 regions from genomic DNA. Before high-throughput sequencing, genomic DNA was amplified using bias-controlled multiplex PCR. The authors' analysis ran thus. To quantify the absolute abundance of each unique TCRbeta CDR3 region, the sequences were collapsed and filtered. Clonality, defined as 1 minus Pielou's evenness, was calculated using only productive rearrangements. A previously published method was used to identify clones with significantly greater frequencies in on-treatment samples than in baseline samples. In its TCRdb copy, this immuneACCESS table keeps in-frame sequences only and misses some clones. Where compared with another copy, unresolved V genes explain less than half of these, and the others have no known cause. The V and J calls and clone size are taken from that table; D and trimming were inferred from the DNA. The sample profile shows about 12,000 clones; under 80% of them were found once. The biggest ten clones account for more than 20% of the sample.

In light of the paper, this sample's treatment or condition label describes: randomized to nivolumab then ipilimumab (arm A) or the reverse (arm B). Prior DNA-damaging chemotherapy had not been received by any trial patient. Live CD3+CD8+ cells negative for CD19 and CD56 were sorted from thawed PBMCs on a FACS Aria II flow cytometer. Samples came from patients with melanoma in CheckMate 064, a randomized, open-label phase II trial of sequential checkpoint blockade. Leukapheresis was used to collect peripheral blood mononuclear cells, which were then purified with Ficoll-Paque and frozen in human serum with about 10% DMSO. Immediately after sorting, the purity of sorted blood CD3+CD8+ cells was verified to be >98%, after which DNA was extracted. Concerning this clone itself: This clone's antigen is unknown. No much larger clone is present one base from it, and per-base qualities are unavailable.

Including the terminal cysteine and phenylalanine, the CDR3 comprises 16 residues. Only the CDR3 portion is preserved as DNA: 48 bases, with reading frame beginning at the first base. Here V drops 6 bases and J drops 1 base, and the junction holds 11 bases not matched to any gene. The germline V gene (reference sequence) gives CDR1 as PRHDT and CDR2 as FYEKMQ. The chain couples TRBV13 to TRBJ2-7; the central 8 bases match TRBD1. The sample in question was CD8+ T cells sorted from blood (inferred from file names), obtained from a patient given nivolumab and ipilimumab in sequence. The clonotype was recovered from a human donor with melanoma. The nucleotide sequence reads TGTGCCAGCAGGTATTCAGGGGGCGCGAAGTCCTACGAGCAGTACTTC. Translated, it gives CASRYSGGAKSYEQYF. The variable domain in full, with residues beyond the CDR3 obtained from the reference TRBV13 and TRBJ2-7 genes, is AAGVIQSPRHLIKEKRETATLKCYPIPRHDTVYWYQQGPGQDPQFLISFYEKMQSDKGSIPDRFSAQQFSDYHSELNMSSLELGDSALYFCASRYSGGAKSYEQYFGPGTRLTVT.